The subject of this entry is one TCR beta chain. Its antigen is unidentified. Profiling relied on immunoSEQ multiplex PCR, and the TCRdb table lists in-frame clones only, not all of them. The sample includes roughly 130,000 clones, 75% to 85% of them seen just once. Germline V gene data show CDR1 as LGHNA and CDR2 as YNFKEQ. V dropped 1 base and J dropped 6 bases, with 12 bases sitting between them. The CDR3 contains 14 residues. This specimen belongs to a study of cytotoxic CD8 clonotypes in ibrutinib-treated CLL. Study-level points and caveats: Clonality (at baseline) was higher than in age-matched healthy donors and tracked circulating CD8+ T-cell counts. Samples were collected at differing times from sustained-remission and progressing patients.

The sample was PBMCs, taken after 12 months of ibrutinib treatment. This chain links TRBV4-2 with TRBJ1-1; D call uncertain. The origin of this receptor is a human donor with chronic lymphocytic leukemia. CDR3 residues: CASSQAGMVAEAFF. CDR3 bases: TGTGCCAGCAGCCAAGCAGGAATGGTCGCTGAAGCTTTCTTT.